This T cell receptor beta chain was profiled in a study of human T cells and chemical hapten exposure. Overall study context: How much TCR each sample yielded varied, mostly because pooled library volumes differed slightly.

This clonotype was found many times. As to time point: patch test 1, 2 weeks after DPC sensitization. Regarding treatment: therapeutic diphenylcyclopropenone sensitization with weekly scalp DPC. RNA extraction used unfractionated whole blood as the source of total RNA. Blood collection took place prior to placing each patch test. The germline V gene encodes CDR1 KGHSH and CDR2 LQKENI. CDR3 length equals 17 residues. Trimming left V 5 bases short and J 0 bases short, with 16 bases between. Unique molecular identifiers were linked by the library to individual cDNA molecules. TCRdb re-analysed the RACE reads in MiXCR, keeping a single row per CDR3 protein. The data show around 57,000 distinct CDR3 sequences, about 10% seen once.

The sample consisted of whole blood, taken in connection with sensitization to the hapten diphenylcyclopropenone (DPC). This clonotype was sampled from a woman aged 40 to 55 with alopecia areata. Some clones in this sample may be carry-over from other donors' samples. The chain links TRBV18 to TRBJ1-4, with D possibly TRBD1 on 6 matching bases. DNA for the CDR3: TGTGCCAGCTCAGCTCTCACCGGGACAACAACTAATGAAAAACTGTTTTTT. This encodes CASSALTGTTTNEKLFF. Supplemented by reference TRBV18 and TRBJ1-4, the full variable domain reads NAGVMQNPRHLVRRRGQEARLRCSPMKGHSHVYWYRQLPEEGLKFMVYLQKENIIDESGMPKERFSAEFPKEGPSILRIQQVVRGDSAAYFCASSALTGTTTNEKLFFGSGTQLSVL.